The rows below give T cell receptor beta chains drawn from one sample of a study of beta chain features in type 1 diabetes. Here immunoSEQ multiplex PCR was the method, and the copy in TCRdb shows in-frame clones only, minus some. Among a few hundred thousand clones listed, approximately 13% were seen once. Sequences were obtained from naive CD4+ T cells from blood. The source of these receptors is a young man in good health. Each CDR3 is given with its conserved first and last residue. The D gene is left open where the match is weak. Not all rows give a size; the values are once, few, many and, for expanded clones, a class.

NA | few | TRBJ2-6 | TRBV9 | CASSVGMSSGANVLTF | TGTGCCAGCAGCGTAGGCATGTCTTCAGGGGCCAACGTCCTGACTTTC
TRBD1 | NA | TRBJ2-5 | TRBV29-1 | CSEGHRGSETQYF | TGCAGCGAAGGACACAGGGGTTCGGAGACCCAGTACTTC
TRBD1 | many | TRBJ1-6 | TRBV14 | CASSQGQGGSPLHF | TGTGCCAGCAGCCAGGGACAGGGAGGATCACCCCTCCACTTT
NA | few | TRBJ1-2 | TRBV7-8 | CASSLGVGGYTF | TGTGCCAGCAGCTTAGGAGTCGGCGGCTACACCTTC
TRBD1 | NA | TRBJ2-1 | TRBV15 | CATSPGTGGVNEQFF | TGTGCCACCAGCCCCGGGACAGGGGGTGTCAATGAGCAGTTCTTC
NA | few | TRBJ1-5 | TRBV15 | CATSRDRLDQPQHF | TGTGCCACCAGCAGAGATAGGCTGGATCAGCCCCAGCATTTT
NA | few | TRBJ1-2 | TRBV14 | CASSPNRANYGYTF | TGTGCCAGCAGCCCGAACAGGGCAAACTATGGCTACACCTTC
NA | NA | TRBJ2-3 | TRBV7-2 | CASSLGVTRPTQYF | TGTGCCAGCAGCTTAGGGGTCACAAGACCTACGCAGTATTTT
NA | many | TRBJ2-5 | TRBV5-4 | CASSLGIGQETQYF | TGTGCCAGCAGCTTGGGGATAGGGCAAGAGACCCAGTACTTC
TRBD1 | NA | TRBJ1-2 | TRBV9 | CASSGTGTDYGYTF | TGTGCCAGCAGCGGGACCGGGACAGATTATGGCTACACCTTC
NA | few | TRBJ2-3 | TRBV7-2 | CASSLAADTQYF | TGTGCCAGCAGCTTGGCGGCAGATACGCAGTATTTT
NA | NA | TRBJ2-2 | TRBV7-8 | CASSLEVIGLAGELFF | TGTGCCAGCAGCTTAGAGGTTATCGGGTTGGCCGGGGAGCTGTTTTTT
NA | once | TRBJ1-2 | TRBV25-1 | CASSEVGHYYGYTF | TGTGCCAGCAGTGAAGTAGGACATTACTATGGCTACACCTTC
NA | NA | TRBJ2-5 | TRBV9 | CASSFTPGETQYF | TGTGCCAGCAGCTTCACCCCCGGAGAGACCCAGTACTTC
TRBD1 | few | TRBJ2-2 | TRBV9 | CASSVEGAGTGELFF | TGTGCCAGCAGCGTCGAGGGGGCTGGCACCGGGGAGCTGTTTTTT
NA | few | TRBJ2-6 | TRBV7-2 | CASSPRVWTGANVLTF | TGTGCCAGCAGCCCCCGAGTTTGGACTGGGGCCAACGTCCTGACTTTC
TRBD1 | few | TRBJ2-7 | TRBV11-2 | CASSPDRDRKNSYEQYF | TGTGCCAGCAGCCCAGATAGGGACAGAAAAAATTCCTACGAGCAGTACTTC
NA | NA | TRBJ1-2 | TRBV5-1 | CASSPGTSNYGYTF | TGCGCCAGCAGTCCCGGGACAAGCAACTATGGCTACACCTTC
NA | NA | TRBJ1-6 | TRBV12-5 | CASGLGGLLSPLHF | TGTGCTAGTGGTTTGGGGGGGCTGCTATCACCCCTCCACTTT
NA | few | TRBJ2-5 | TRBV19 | CASSPFAGTVETQYF | TGTGCCAGTAGTCCATTCGCCGGGACTGTAGAGACCCAGTACTTC
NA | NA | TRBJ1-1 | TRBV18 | CASSPRRIIGVNTEAFF | TGTGCCAGCTCACCGAGACGGATAATAGGAGTGAACACTGAAGCTTTCTTT
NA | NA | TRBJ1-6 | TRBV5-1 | CASSLAGGDSPLHF | TGCGCCAGCAGCTTGGCTGGGGGCGATTCACCCCTCCACTTT
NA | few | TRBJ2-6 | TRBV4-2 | CASSQVHSGANVLTF | TGTGCCAGCAGCCAAGTTCACTCTGGGGCCAACGTCCTGACTTTC
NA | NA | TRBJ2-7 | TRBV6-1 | CASSEQGSSYEQYF | TGTGCCAGCAGTGAGCAGGGGAGTTCCTACGAGCAGTACTTC
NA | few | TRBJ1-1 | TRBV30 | CAWSVQMSTEAFF | TGTGCCTGGAGTGTTCAGATGAGCACTGAAGCTTTCTTT
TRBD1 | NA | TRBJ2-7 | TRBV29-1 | CSVTGTGGSYEQYF | TGCAGCGTTACAGGGACAGGGGGATCCTACGAGCAGTACTTC
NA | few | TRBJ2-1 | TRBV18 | CASSPRDEQFF | TGTGCCAGCTCACCACGCGATGAGCAGTTCTTC
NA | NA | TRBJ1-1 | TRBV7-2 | CASSLKGPGEAFF | TGTGCCAGCAGCCTCAAGGGACCGGGTGAAGCTTTCTTT
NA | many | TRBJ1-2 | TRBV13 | CASSSVLSTNYGYTF | TGTGCCAGCAGCTCAGTCCTCAGTACTAACTATGGCTACACCTTC
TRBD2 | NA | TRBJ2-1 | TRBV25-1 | CASSDPGLAYNEQFF | TGTGCCAGCAGTGATCCGGGACTAGCTTACAATGAGCAGTTCTTC
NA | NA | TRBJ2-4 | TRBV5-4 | CASSLKGSAKNIQYF | TGTGCCAGCAGCTTGAAAGGGTCTGCCAAAAACATTCAGTACTTC
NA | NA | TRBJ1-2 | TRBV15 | CATSRDGGTTANRPYF | TGTGCCACCAGCAGAGATGGGGGTACGACCGCGAACCGGCCCTACTTC
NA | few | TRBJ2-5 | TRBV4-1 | CASSPGNIGETQYF | TGCGCCAGCAGCCCAGGGAACATAGGGGAGACCCAGTACTTC